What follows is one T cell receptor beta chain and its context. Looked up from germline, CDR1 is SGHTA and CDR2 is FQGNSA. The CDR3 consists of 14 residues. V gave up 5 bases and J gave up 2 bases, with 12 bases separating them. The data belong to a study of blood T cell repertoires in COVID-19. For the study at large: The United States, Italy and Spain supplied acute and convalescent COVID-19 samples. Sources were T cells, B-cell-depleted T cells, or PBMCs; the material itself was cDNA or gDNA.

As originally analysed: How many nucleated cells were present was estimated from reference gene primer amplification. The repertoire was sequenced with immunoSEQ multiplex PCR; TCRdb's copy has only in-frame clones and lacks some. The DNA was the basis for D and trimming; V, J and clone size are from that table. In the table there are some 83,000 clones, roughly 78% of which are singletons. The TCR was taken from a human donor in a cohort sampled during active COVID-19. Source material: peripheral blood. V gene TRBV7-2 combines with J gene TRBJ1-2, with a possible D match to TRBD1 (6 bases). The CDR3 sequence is CASSVRDKNYGYTF. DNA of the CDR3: TGTGCCAGCAGCGTCCGGGACAAAAACTATGGCTACACCTTC.